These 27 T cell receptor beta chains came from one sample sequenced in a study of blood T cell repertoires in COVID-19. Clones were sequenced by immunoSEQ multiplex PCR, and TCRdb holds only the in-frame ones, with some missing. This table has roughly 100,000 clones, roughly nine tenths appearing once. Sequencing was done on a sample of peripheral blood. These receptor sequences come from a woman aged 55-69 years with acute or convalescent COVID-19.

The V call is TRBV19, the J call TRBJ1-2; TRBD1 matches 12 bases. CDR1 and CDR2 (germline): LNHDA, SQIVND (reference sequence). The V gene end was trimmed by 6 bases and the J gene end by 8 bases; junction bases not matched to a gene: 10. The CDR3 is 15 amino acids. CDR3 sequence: CASRSQGQGARGYTF. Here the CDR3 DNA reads TGTGCCAGTAGGAGCCAGGGACAGGGGGCGCGAGGCTACACCTTC.

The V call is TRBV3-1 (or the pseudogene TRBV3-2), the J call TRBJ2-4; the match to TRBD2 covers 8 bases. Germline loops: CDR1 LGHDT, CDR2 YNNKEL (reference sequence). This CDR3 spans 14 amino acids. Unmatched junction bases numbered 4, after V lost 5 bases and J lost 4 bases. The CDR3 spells CASSTPSGKNIQYF. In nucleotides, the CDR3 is TGTGCCAGCAGCACCCCTAGCGGGAAAAACATTCAGTACTTC.

The CDR3 sequence: CATSREQMRDSLGYTF. CDR3 nucleotide sequence: TGTGCCACCAGCAGAGAGCAGATGCGGGATAGTCTTGGCTACACCTTC. V and J are TRBV15 and TRBJ1-2; no firm D call. The germline gives CDR1 LNHNV, CDR2 YYDKDF (reference sequence). The CDR3 sequence is 16 residues long. Trimming shortened V by 0 bases and J by 7 bases, and 18 bases separated the two germline ends.

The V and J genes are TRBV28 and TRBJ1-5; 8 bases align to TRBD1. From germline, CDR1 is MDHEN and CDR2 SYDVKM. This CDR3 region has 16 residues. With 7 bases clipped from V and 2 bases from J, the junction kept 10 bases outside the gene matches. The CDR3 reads CASTFGQGGRNQPQHF. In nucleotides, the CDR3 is TGTGCCAGCACCTTCGGACAGGGAGGTCGCAATCAGCCCCAGCATTTT.

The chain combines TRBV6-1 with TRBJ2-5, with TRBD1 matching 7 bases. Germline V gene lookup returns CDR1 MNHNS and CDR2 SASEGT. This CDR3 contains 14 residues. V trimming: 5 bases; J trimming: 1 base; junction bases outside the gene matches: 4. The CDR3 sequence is CASSPTGPQETQYF. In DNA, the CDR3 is TGTGCCAGCAGTCCGACAGGGCCCCAAGAGACCCAGTACTTC.

The CDR3 DNA sequence: TGCGCCAGCAGCTTGGACGGGTCCTACGAGCAGTACTTC. Amino acid sequence: CASSLDGSYEQYF. This chain joins TRBV5-1 and TRBJ2-7; D is undetermined. Between the trimmed V and J ends, which lost 0 bases and 1 base, there was a span of 5 bases. This CDR3 region has 13 residues. Germline CDR1 is SGHRS and CDR2 is YFSETQ.

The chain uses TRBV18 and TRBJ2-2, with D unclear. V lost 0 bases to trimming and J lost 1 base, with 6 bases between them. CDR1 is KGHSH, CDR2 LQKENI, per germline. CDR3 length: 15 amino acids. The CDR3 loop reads CASSPPVRNTGELFF. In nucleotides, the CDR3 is TGTGCCAGCTCACCACCGGTCAGGAACACCGGGGAGCTGTTTTTT.

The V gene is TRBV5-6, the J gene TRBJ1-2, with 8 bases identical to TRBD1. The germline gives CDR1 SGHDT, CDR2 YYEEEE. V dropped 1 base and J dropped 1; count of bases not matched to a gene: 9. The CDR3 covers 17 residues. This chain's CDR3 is CASSLWSSGQGNYGYTF. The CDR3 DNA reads TGTGCCAGCAGCTTGTGGTCCTCTGGACAGGGTAACTATGGCTACACCTTC.

In nucleotides, the CDR3 is TGTGCCAGCAGCCTTACAGGTGATACCCGAAAAGCCACCCCTAGCAATCAGCCCCAGCATTTT. Its translation: CASSLTGDTRKATPSNQPQHF. The rearrangement links TRBV7-8 to TRBJ1-5, with D maybe TRBD1 (5 bases). CDR1 and CDR2 (germline): SGHVS, FQNEAQ. The CDR3 sequence is 21 residues long. The ends were cut back, 5 bases at V and 0 bases at J, with 29 bases in the middle.

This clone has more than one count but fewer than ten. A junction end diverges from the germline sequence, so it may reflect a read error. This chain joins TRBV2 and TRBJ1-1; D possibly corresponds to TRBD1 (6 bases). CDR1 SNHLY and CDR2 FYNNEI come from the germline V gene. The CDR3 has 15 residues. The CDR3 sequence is CATSQGGMGLTEAFF. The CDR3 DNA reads TGTGCCACCAGTCAAGGGGGAATGGGGCTTACTGAAGCTTTCTTT.

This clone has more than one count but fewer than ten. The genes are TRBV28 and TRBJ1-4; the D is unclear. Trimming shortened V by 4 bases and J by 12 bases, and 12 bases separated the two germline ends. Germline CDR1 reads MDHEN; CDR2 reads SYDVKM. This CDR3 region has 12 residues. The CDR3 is CASSSPLTELFF. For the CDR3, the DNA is TGTGCCAGCAGTTCCCCTCTCACGGAACTGTTTTTT.

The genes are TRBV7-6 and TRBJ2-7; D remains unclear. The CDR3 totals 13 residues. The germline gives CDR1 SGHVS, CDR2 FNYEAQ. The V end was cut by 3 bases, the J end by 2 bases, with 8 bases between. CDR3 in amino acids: CASSFAETYEQYF. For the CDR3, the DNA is TGTGCCAGCAGCTTTGCGGAAACCTACGAGCAGTACTTC.

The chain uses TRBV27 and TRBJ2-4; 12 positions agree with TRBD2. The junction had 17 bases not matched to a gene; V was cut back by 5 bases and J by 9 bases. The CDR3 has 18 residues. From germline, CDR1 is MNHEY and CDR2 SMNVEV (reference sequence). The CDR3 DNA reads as TGTGCCAGCAGTCTCTTTCCGGGACTAGCGGGCAGTCGCAGCATTCAGTACTTC. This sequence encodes CASSLFPGLAGSRSIQYF.

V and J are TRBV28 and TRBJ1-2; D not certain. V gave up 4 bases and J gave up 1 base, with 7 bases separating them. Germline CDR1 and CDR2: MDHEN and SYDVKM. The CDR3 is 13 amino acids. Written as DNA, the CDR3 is TGTGCCAGCAGTTATGCGTATAACTATGGCTACACCTTC. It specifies CASSYAYNYGYTF.

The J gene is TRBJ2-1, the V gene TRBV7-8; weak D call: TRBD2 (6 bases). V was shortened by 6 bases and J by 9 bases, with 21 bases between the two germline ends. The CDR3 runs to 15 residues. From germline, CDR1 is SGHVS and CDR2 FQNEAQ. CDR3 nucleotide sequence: TGTGCCAGCAGACCCGGGACTTTCCGGCTGGGTGAGCAGTTCTTC. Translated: CASRPGTFRLGEQFF. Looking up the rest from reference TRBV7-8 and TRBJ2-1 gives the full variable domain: GAGVSQSPRYKVAKRGQDVALRCDPISGHVSLFWYQQALGQGPEFLTYFQNEAQLDKSGLPSDRFFAERPEGSVSTLKIQRTQQEDSAVYLCASRPGTFRLGEQFFGPGTRLTVL.

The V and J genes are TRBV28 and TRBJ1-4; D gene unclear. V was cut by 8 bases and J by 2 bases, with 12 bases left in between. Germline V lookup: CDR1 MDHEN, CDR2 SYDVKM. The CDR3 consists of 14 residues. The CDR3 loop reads CASALGGTNEKLFF. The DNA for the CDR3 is TGTGCCAGCGCATTAGGAGGGACTAATGAAAAACTGTTTTTT. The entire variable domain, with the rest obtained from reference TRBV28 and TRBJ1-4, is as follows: DVKVTQSSRYLVKRTGEKVFLECVQDMDHENMFWYRQDPGLGLRLIYFSYDVKMKEKGDIPEGYSVSREKKERFSLILESASTNQTSMYLCASALGGTNEKLFFGSGTQLSVL.

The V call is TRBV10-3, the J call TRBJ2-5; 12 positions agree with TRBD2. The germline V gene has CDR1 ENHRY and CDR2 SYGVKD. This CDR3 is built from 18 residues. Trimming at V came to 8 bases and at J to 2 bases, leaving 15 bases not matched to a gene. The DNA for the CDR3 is TGTGCCATCTCAAACGGACTAGCGGGAATCTCCCTTCAAGAGACCCAGTACTTC. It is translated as CAISNGLAGISLQETQYF.

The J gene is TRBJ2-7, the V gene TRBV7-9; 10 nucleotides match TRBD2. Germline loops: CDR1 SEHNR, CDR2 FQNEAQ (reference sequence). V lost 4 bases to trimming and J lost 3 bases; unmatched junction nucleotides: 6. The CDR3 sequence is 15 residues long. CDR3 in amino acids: CASSSPQREGYEQYF. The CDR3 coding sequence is TGTGCCAGCAGCTCACCCCAGCGGGAGGGCTACGAGCAGTACTTC.

CDR3 bases: TGTGCCAGCAGCCCTGCGGGAGGAGGGAACTACGAGCAGTACTTC. Translation gives CASSPAGGGNYEQYF. The J gene is TRBJ2-7, the V gene TRBV3-1 (or the pseudogene TRBV3-2); 8 positions agree with TRBD2. This CDR3 has 15 residues. The V and J ends lost 4 bases and 3 bases, in that order; junction bases with no gene match: 8. CDR1 and CDR2 from the germline V gene are LGHDT and YNNKEL (reference sequence).

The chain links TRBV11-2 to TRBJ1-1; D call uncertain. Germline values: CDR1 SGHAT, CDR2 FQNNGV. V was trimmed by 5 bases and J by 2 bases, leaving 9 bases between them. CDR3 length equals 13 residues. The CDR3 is CASSLRSNTEAFF. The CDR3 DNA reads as TGTGCCAGCAGCCTCCGGTCCAACACTGAAGCTTTCTTT.

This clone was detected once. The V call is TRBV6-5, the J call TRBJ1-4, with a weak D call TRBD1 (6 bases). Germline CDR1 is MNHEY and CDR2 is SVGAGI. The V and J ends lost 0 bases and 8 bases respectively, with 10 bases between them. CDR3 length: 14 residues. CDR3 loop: CASSYSDSGEKLFF. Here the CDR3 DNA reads TGTGCCAGCAGTTACTCGGACAGTGGGGAAAAACTGTTTTTT.

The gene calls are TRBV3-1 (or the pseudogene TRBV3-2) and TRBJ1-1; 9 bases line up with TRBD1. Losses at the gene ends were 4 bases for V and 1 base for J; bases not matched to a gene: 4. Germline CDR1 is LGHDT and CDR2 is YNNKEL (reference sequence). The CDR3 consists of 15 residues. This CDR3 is CASSLQGARNTEAFF. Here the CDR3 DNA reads TGTGCCAGCAGCCTACAGGGGGCAAGGAACACTGAAGCTTTCTTT.

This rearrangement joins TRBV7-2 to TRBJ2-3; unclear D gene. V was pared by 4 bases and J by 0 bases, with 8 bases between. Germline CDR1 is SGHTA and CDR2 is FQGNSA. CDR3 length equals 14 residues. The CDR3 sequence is CASSWFTSTDTQYF. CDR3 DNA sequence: TGTGCCAGCAGCTGGTTCACTAGCACAGATACGCAGTATTTT. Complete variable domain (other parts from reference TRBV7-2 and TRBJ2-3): GAGVSQSPSNKVTEKGKDVELRCDPISGHTALYWYRQSLGQGLEFLIYFQGNSAPDKSGLPSDRFSAERTGGSVSTLTIQRTQQEDSAVYLCASSWFTSTDTQYFGPGTRLTVL.

The CDR3 region is CASSVGRGVTTNEKLFF. The CDR3 coding sequence is TGTGCCAGTAGTGTGGGACGGGGGGTTACAACTAATGAAAAACTGTTTTTT. The rearrangement uses TRBV19 and TRBJ1-4, with D possibly matching TRBD1 (5 bases). The length of the CDR3 is 17 residues. Per the germline V gene, CDR1 is LNHDA and CDR2 is SQIVND (reference sequence). Trimming pared 5 bases from V and 0 bases from J, leaving 16 bases between.

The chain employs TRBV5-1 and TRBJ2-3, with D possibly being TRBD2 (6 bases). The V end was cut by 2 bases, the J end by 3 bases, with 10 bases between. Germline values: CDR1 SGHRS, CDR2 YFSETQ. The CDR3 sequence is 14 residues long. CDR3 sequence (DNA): TGCGCCAGCAGCTTAGTTGCGGGGACAGATACGCAGTATTTT. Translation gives CASSLVAGTDTQYF.

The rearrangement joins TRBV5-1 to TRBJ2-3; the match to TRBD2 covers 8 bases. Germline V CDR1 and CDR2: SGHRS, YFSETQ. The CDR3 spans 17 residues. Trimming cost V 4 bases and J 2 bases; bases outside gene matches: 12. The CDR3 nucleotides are TGCGCCAGCAGCCCTTACTCCACTAGCGGAGCCACAGATACGCAGTATTTT. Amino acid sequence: CASSPYSTSGATDTQYF.

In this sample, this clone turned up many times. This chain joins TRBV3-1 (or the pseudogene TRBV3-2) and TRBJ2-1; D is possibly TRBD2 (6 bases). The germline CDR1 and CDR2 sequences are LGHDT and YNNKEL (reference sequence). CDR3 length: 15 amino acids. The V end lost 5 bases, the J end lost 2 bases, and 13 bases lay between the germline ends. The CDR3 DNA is TGTGCCAGCAGCTTGGGGGGTCAGACCTACAATGAGCAGTTCTTC. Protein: CASSLGGQTYNEQFF.